The next 8 T cell receptor beta chains were all read from a single sample in a study of T cells after yellow fever vaccination. A single record per CDR3 protein comes from TCRdb applying MiXCR to the 5' RACE reads. This table has some 320,000 distinct CDR3 sequences, about 4% appearing once. The sample consisted of PBMCs, taken 5 days after the yellow fever booster vaccination. The receptors stem from a man between 18 and 29 years old who received the YFV17D yellow fever vaccine.

The rearrangement uses TRBV20-1 and TRBJ1-2; 7 bases fit TRBD1. V gave up 1 base and J gave up 4 bases; unmatched junction bases: 15. The germline V gene has CDR1 DFQATT and CDR2 SNEGSKA (reference sequence). This CDR3 spans 17 amino acids. The CDR3 sequence: CSARGEQGQSTPYGYTF. The CDR3, as DNA: TGCAGTGCTAGAGGGGAACAGGGACAGTCAACTCCCTATGGCTACACCTTC.

This chain links TRBV9 with TRBJ1-6, with TRBD1 as a possible D gene (5 bases). Trimming stripped 0 bases from V and 9 bases from J, with 10 bases between. The germline V gene encodes CDR1 SGDLS and CDR2 YYNGEE. The CDR3 loop spans 14 amino acids. The CDR3 DNA reads TGTGCCAGCAGCGTAGTAGGGGCTGGTTCACCCCTCCACTTT. Translation: CASSVVGAGSPLHF.

The table lists this clonotype with a few counts. This chain uses TRBV4-3 with TRBJ1-2; D uncertain. The CDR3 runs 15 residues. V was shortened by 0 bases and J by 3 bases, with 11 bases between the two germline ends. Germline values: CDR1 LGHNA, CDR2 YSLEER. The CDR3 protein is CASSQDHLDYYGYTF. CDR3 nucleotide sequence: TGCGCCAGCAGCCAAGACCACCTGGATTACTATGGCTACACCTTC.

This clonotype has ten or more counts. The chain uses TRBV7-2 and TRBJ2-7, with TRBD2 matching over 8 bases. V gave up 0 bases and J gave up 5 bases; unmatched junction bases: 6. This CDR3 comprises 15 residues. Germline V gene data show CDR1 as SGHTA and CDR2 as FQGNSA. The CDR3 DNA sequence: TGTGCCAGCAGCTTAGCGGGGCGGGGGGTGGACGAGCAGTACTTC. Amino acid sequence: CASSLAGRGVDEQYF.

This clonotype was seen more than once but under ten times. The chain recombines TRBV7-2 with TRBJ1-2, with 7 bases identical to TRBD1. V lost 5 bases and J lost 5; bases outside the gene matches: 11. The germline V gene has CDR1 SGHTA and CDR2 FQGNSA. This CDR3 is built from 15 residues. CDR3 residues: CASSPTQGSGYGYTF. CDR3 nucleotides: TGTGCCAGCAGCCCAACACAGGGGAGTGGGTATGGCTACACCTTC.

The chain is built from TRBV20-1 and TRBJ2-3, with 7 bases that match TRBD1. CDR1 is DFQATT and CDR2 is SNEGSKA in the germline V gene (reference sequence). V lost 6 bases and J lost 0; bases outside the gene matches: 9. The CDR3 has 15 residues. CDR3 DNA sequence: TGCAGTGCAGCACTTGACAGGGATAGCACAGATACGCAGTATTTT. Translation: CSAALDRDSTDTQYF.

The gene calls are TRBV11-2 and TRBJ1-4; TRBD1 matches at 7 bases. Germline V gives CDR1 SGHAT, CDR2 FQNNGV. V trimming: 5 bases; J trimming: 6 bases; junction bases outside the gene matches: 6. The CDR3 is 14 residues long. The CDR3 DNA follows: TGTGCCAGCAGCCGAGACAGGGTCGATGAAAAACTGTTTTTT. Translated: CASSRDRVDEKLFF.

This clonotype was observed many times. The chain has TRBV7-9 and TRBJ2-7; D possibly corresponds to TRBD1 (6 bases). Germline CDR1 reads SEHNR; CDR2 reads FQNEAQ (reference sequence). V dropped 7 bases and J dropped 6 bases, with 13 bases sitting between them. The CDR3 loop spans 12 amino acids. The CDR3 bases are TGTGCCAGCAAACAGGGTTCGGGCGAGCAGTACTTC. Its translation is CASKQGSGEQYF.